The clone carrying this T cell receptor (beta chain) was counted between two and nine times. Its specificity is unknown. Researchers prepared the TCRbeta library using unique molecular identifiers, the study reports. TCRdb re-called the PCR reads through MiXCR, storing one row per CDR3 protein. The data hold around 300,000 distinct CDR3 sequences, with roughly 7.8% observed a single time. This record comes from a study of T-cell reconstitution after alpha-beta-depleted transplantation in children. Findings and limits, study-wide: Elevated TCRbeta diversity at day 60 was traced, in some patients, to surviving recipient T cells and thymic progenitors. As was reported, about two months after transplant, alpha-beta T cells came from several hundred expanded graft clones. T-cell counts and diversity at one year following transplant were attributed mainly to newly produced T cells.

The germline V and J ends were trimmed by 6 bases and 8 bases, with 25 bases remaining between them. This CDR3 spans 15 amino acids. Germline-derived CDR1 and CDR2 are SQVTM and ANQGSEA. The TCR comes from a female patient aged 2-10 years who had a stem cell transplant for Fanconi anemia, so the T cells may come from the graft donor. This chain connects TRBV29-1 to TRBJ1-1, with a weak D call TRBD1 (5 bases). Material: peripheral blood, obtained 360 days after TCRalphabeta/CD19-depleted stem cell transplant. The DNA for the CDR3 is TGCAGCGTATTATACTACTCCACGCAGGGTCTGGAAGCTTTCTTT. It specifies CSVLYYSTQGLEAFF. Drawing the rest from reference TRBV29-1 and TRBJ1-1, the complete variable domain is SAVISQKPSRDICQRGTSLTIQCQVDSQVTMMFWYRQQPGQSLTLIATANQGSEATYESGFVIDKFPISRPNLTFSTLTVSNMSPEDSSIYLCSVLYYSTQGLEAFFGQGTRLTVV.